This is a list of T cell receptor beta chains from one sample in a study of T cell responses to AZD1222 COVID-19 vaccine. The protocol was immunoSEQ multiplex PCR, while the TCRdb copy is restricted to in-frame clones and leaves out a portion. The sample lists 130,000 to 150,000 clones; under 95% were seen once. This material consisted of peripheral blood, taken on day 0 of AZD1222 vaccination. Source of these receptors: an adult in good health. Both conserved end residues are part of each CDR3. A D gene is named only where the DNA matches it firmly. The size entry is marked missing in some rows and otherwise reads once, few, many or a size class.

D gene	clone size	J gene	V gene	CDR3 protein
.	.	TRBJ2-1	TRBV5-1	CASSRDSYNEQFF
TRBD1	.	TRBJ1-5	TRBV10-2	CASSGTGLEPQHF
.	.	TRBJ2-1	TRBV28	CASSQGGQLDNEQFF
TRBD2	.	TRBJ2-1	TRBV5-1	CASSPRPLAGVVAYNEQFF
.	once	TRBJ1-1	TRBV9	CASSVSGRTNTEAFF
.	.	TRBJ2-3	TRBV5-4	CASSLDAQPTDTQYF
.	.	TRBJ2-5	TRBV19	CASSIGGYRQETQYF
TRBD2	.	TRBJ2-7	TRBV27	CASSTGTSGKSYEQYF
TRBD1	.	TRBJ1-2	TRBV9	CASSWDRNYGYTF
TRBD1	.	TRBJ2-1	TRBV3-1/TRBV3-2	CASSQGTGYYNEQFF
.	.	TRBJ2-3	TRBV3-1/TRBV3-2	CASSRQGDTDTQYF
.	.	TRBJ2-1	TRBV9	CASSVASGWYDNEQFF
.	.	TRBJ1-5	TRBV19	CASSKDFGTNQPQHF
.	.	TRBJ2-2	TRBV7-9	CASSLGPGELFF
.	.	TRBJ1-3	TRBV30	CAWSRTAGNTIYF
.	once	TRBJ2-2	TRBV7-9	CASSLEWNTGELFF
TRBD1	.	TRBJ1-3	TRBV25-1	CASSGTGSGNTIYF
.	.	TRBJ2-7	TRBV7-6	CASSQSPAGTYEQYF
.	.	TRBJ1-1	TRBV10-3	CAISAGGLNTEAFF
.	.	TRBJ1-1	TRBV6-5	CASSYSSTNTEAFF
.	.	TRBJ2-7	TRBV6-7	CASSYSIGASASYEQYF
TRBD1	.	TRBJ2-3	TRBV27	CASSPSQGEVTDTQYF
TRBD2	.	TRBJ2-1	TRBV30	CACPKAWLAGNEQFF
.	.	TRBJ1-3	TRBV4-2	CASSQEWQGASGNTIYF
TRBD1	.	TRBJ1-1	TRBV6-5	CASSSQGVFPEAFF
.	.	TRBJ2-1	TRBV7-9	CASSSPPRRRSNEQFF
.	once	TRBJ2-1	TRBV27	CASSQRNEQFF
TRBD2	few	TRBJ2-1	TRBV6-4	CASSPGTSGYNEQFF
TRBD2	.	TRBJ2-3	TRBV9	CASSPLAGGPAGDTQYF
.	.	TRBJ2-1	TRBV6-4	CASSEGVGSYNEQFF
.	once	TRBJ2-7	TRBV29-1	CSVVSGPLEQYF
.	.	TRBJ1-2	TRBV4-1	CASSPTYRAGRINYGYTF
.	.	TRBJ1-1	TRBV6-5	CASTPLRETFF
TRBD1	.	TRBJ1-5	TRBV19	CASREGRGPNQPQHF
TRBD1	few	TRBJ1-6	TRBV9	CASSERDRASAANSPLHF
.	.	TRBJ2-2	TRBV7-2	CASSLGFGTGELFF
TRBD1	.	TRBJ2-5	TRBV19	CASNQPGQGMETQYF